These 28 T cell receptor beta chains share one sample of origin, sequenced in a study of T cells expressing NK-cell markers. TCRdb reworked the 5' RACE reads into one entry per CDR3 protein, no DNA. Recorded for this sample: around 280,000 distinct CDR3 sequences. The source material was blood T cells: a sorted CD56 or NKG2C T cell subset, CD4+ or CD8+ T cells, or bulk PBMC T cells (not recorded which). Receptor source: a man aged 18 to 29 in good health.

This chain uses TRBV10-3 with TRBJ2-1; as DNA is missing, the TRBD2 call by TCRdb cannot be tested. The CDR3 runs to 12 residues. Germline-derived CDR1 and CDR2 are ENHRY and SYGVKD. The CDR3 is CATQGLYNEQFF.

The chain employs TRBV4-1 and TRBJ1-2; TCRdb returns TRBD1, unconfirmable since there is no DNA. The CDR3 is 17 amino acids. Germline loops: CDR1 MGHRA, CDR2 YSYEKL. This chain's CDR3 is CASSQVFSRGRNYGYTF.

CDR3 amino acids: CSASSTSGSLVQETQYF. This chain connects TRBV20-1 to TRBJ2-5; TCRdb gives TRBD2 as the D gene, but with no DNA this cannot be confirmed. CDR1 DFQATT and CDR2 SNEGSKA come from the germline V gene (reference sequence). This CDR3 comprises 17 residues.

The rearrangement joins TRBV6-5 to TRBJ1-1; the TRBD1 assignment by TCRdb is unverifiable without DNA. In germline, CDR1 is MNHEY, CDR2 SVGAGI. The CDR3 loop spans 15 amino acids. The CDR3 sequence is CASNFHGTLGTEAFF.

The chain uses TRBV7-2 and TRBJ2-5; TCRdb's D call, TRBD1, is unchecked because there is no DNA. CDR3 size: 13 residues. Germline CDR1 SGHTA, CDR2 FQGNSA. The chain's CDR3 is CASSSRTGETQYF.

V is TRBV29-1 and J is TRBJ2-2; TCRdb gives TRBD1 as the D gene, but with no DNA this cannot be confirmed. CDR3 length: 15 residues. In germline, CDR1 is SQVTM, CDR2 ANQGSEA. The CDR3 spells CSVERQDSNTGELFF.

V gene TRBV15 combines with J gene TRBJ1-2; no DNA is available, so the TRBD1 call from TCRdb remains unchecked. CDR1 and CDR2 from the germline V gene are LNHNV and YYDKDF (reference sequence). The length of the CDR3 is 15 residues. The chain's CDR3 is CATSRNTGSREGYTF.

V and J are TRBV6-1 and TRBJ2-1; TCRdb's D gene call, TRBD2, goes unchecked for lack of DNA. From germline, CDR1 is MNHNS and CDR2 SASEGT. This CDR3 is 16 amino acids long. The CDR3 here is CATSASGRSAYNEQFF.

This chain joins TRBV12-3 or TRBV12-4 and TRBJ2-7; TCRdb lists TRBD1, though no DNA is available to test this call. This CDR3 contains 15 residues. The CDR3 is CASRAGQGGFYEQYF.

This chain joins TRBV29-1 and TRBJ2-5; TCRdb designates TRBD1, a call that cannot be tested without DNA. This CDR3 spans 12 amino acids. Germline V lookup: CDR1 SQVTM, CDR2 ANQGSEA. The CDR3 loop reads CSAQGRRETQYF.

The chain combines TRBV4-2 with TRBJ2-3; TCRdb indicates TRBD1, and absent DNA this call remains unverified. Germline CDR1 and CDR2: LGHNA and YNFKEQ. The CDR3 is made up of 16 amino acids. CDR3: CASSQKGQGVSDTQYF.

The V gene is TRBV6-2 or TRBV6-3, the J gene TRBJ2-7; the TCRdb D gene call, TRBD1, has no DNA to confirm it. Germline loops: CDR1 MNHEY, CDR2 SVGEGT. This CDR3 contains 14 residues. This chain's CDR3 is CASKEGGQIYEQYF.

The J gene is TRBJ1-2, the V gene TRBV18; TCRdb designates TRBD1, a call that cannot be tested without DNA. Germline V gene data show CDR1 as KGHSH and CDR2 as LQKENI. The CDR3 totals 15 residues. The CDR3 loop is CASSPVTGFPDGYTF.

V and J are TRBV20-1 and TRBJ1-1. The CDR3 has 13 amino acids. CDR1 and CDR2 from the germline V gene are DFQATT and SNEGSKA (reference sequence). The CDR3 sequence is CSAAKWGGVEAFF.

The chain has TRBV12-3 or TRBV12-4 and TRBJ2-2; TCRdb proposes TRBD2, but this gene call is untestable without DNA. The CDR3 sequence is 16 residues long. The CDR3 reads CASSFQASGNTGELFF.

The chain links TRBV6-1 to TRBJ2-6. The CDR3 is 14 residues long. Germline V gene lookup returns CDR1 MNHNS and CDR2 SASEGT. This CDR3 reads CASNQISGANVLTF.

V gene TRBV29-1 combines with J gene TRBJ2-1; TCRdb designates TRBD2, a call that cannot be tested without DNA. CDR1 and CDR2 (germline): SQVTM, ANQGSEA. The CDR3 loop spans 14 amino acids. The CDR3 is CSVVLGPSYNEQFF.

V is TRBV20-1 and J is TRBJ2-2; with no DNA, the TCRdb D assignment of TRBD2 cannot be verified. Germline V CDR1 and CDR2: DFQATT, SNEGSKA (reference sequence). The CDR3 runs 19 residues. The CDR3 loop is CSARDVGTSGLPNTGELFF.

The chain uses TRBV6-1 and TRBJ1-2. The germline CDR1 and CDR2 sequences are MNHNS and SASEGT. The CDR3 is made up of 15 amino acids. This CDR3 reads CASRAWAQTNYGYTF.

The V call is TRBV19, the J call TRBJ2-3; the TCRdb D gene call, TRBD2, has no DNA to confirm it. The CDR3 contains 14 residues. CDR1 is LNHDA, CDR2 SQIVND, per germline (reference sequence). CDR3 amino acids: CATRLAGSTDTQYF.

The CDR3 sequence is CSARDGGSGTDTQYF. J is TRBJ2-3 and V is TRBV20-1; no DNA is available, so the TRBD2 call from TCRdb remains unchecked. The length of the CDR3 is 15 residues. CDR1 is DFQATT, CDR2 SNEGSKA, per germline (reference sequence).

The chain combines TRBV10-3 with TRBJ2-1; TCRdb gives TRBD1 as the D gene, but with no DNA this cannot be confirmed. The CDR3 totals 13 residues. Looked up from germline, CDR1 is ENHRY and CDR2 is SYGVKD. The CDR3 sequence: CAISPVGSGKEFF.

The genes are TRBV5-1 and TRBJ2-5. This CDR3 contains 15 residues. Germline V gene lookup returns CDR1 SGHRS and CDR2 YFSETQ. The CDR3 loop reads CASTPSGLNGETQYF.

This rearrangement joins TRBV5-1 to TRBJ1-3; TCRdb selects TRBD1, and the lack of DNA leaves this call unchecked. The CDR3 is made up of 14 amino acids. CDR1 and CDR2 from the germline V gene are SGHRS and YFSETQ. CDR3 sequence: CASSLEGRGNTIYF. The full variable domain, completed using reference TRBV5-1 and TRBJ1-3, is KAGVTQTPRYLIKTRGQQVTLSCSPISGHRSVSWYQQTPGQGLQFLFEYFSETQRNKGNFPGRFSGRQFSNSRSEMNVSTLELGDSALYLCASSLEGRGNTIYFGEGSWLTVV.

The CDR3 spells CASSLAPGQGRDEQFF. The chain is built from TRBV5-4 and TRBJ2-1; the TCRdb call, TRBD1, lacks DNA for checking. Germline assignment: CDR1 SGHNT and CDR2 YYREEE (reference sequence). The CDR3 has 16 residues.

The V call is TRBV3-1, the J call TRBJ1-6; as DNA is missing, the TRBD1 call by TCRdb cannot be tested. The CDR3 contains 20 residues. Germline V gene lookup returns CDR1 LGHDT and CDR2 YNNKEL (reference sequence). The CDR3 region is CASSRQPQTGWTAYNSPLHF. Looking up the rest from reference TRBV3-1 and TRBJ1-6 gives the full variable domain: DTAVSQTPKYLVTQMGNDKSIKCEQNLGHDTMYWYKQDSKKFLKIMFSYNNKELIINETVPNRFSPKSPDKAHLNLHINSLELGDSAVYFCASSRQPQTGWTAYNSPLHFGNGTRLTVT.

This chain uses TRBV7-2 with TRBJ2-3; TCRdb outputs TRBD2, but without DNA this stays unchecked. This CDR3 spans 15 amino acids. Looked up from germline, CDR1 is SGHTA and CDR2 is FQGNSA. CDR3 amino acids: CASSKGLAGESTQYF. Full variable domain (remainder filled in from reference TRBV7-2 and TRBJ2-3): GAGVSQSPSNKVTEKGKDVELRCDPISGHTALYWYRQSLGQGLEFLIYFQGNSAPDKSGLPSDRFSAERTGGSVSTLTIQRTQQEDSAVYLCASSKGLAGESTQYFGPGTRLTVL.

J is TRBJ2-7 and V is TRBV5-6; the TCRdb call, TRBD2, lacks DNA for checking. Germline V gene sequence: CDR1 SGHDT, CDR2 YYEEEE. This CDR3 contains 14 residues. The CDR3 sequence is CASSSVSGSYEQYF.